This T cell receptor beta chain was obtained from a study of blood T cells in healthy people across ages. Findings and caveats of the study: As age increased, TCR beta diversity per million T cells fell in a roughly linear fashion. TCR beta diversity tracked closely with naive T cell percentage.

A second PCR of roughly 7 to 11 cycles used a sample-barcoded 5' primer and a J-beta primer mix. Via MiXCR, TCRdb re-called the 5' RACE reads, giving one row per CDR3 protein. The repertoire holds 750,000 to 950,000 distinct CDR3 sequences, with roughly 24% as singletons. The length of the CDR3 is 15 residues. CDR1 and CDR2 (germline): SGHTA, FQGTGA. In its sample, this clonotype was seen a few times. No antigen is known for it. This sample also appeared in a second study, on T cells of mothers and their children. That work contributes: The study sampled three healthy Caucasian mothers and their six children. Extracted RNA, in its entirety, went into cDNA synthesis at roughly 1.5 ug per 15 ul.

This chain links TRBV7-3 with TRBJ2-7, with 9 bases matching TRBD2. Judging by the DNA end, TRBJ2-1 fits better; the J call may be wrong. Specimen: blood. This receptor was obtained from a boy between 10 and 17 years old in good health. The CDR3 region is CASSSSGGFNNEQFF. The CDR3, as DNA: TGTGCCAGCAGCTCCAGCGGGGGGTTTAACAATGAGCAGTTCTTC.